This is a list of T cell receptor beta chains from one sample in a study of T cell responses to AZD1222 COVID-19 vaccine. Produced via immunoSEQ multiplex PCR; TCRdb's table is partial and in-frame only. Seen here are around 100,000 clones, roughly 91% observed once, and the top ten hold roughly 1.7%. The material was peripheral blood, obtained on day 0 of AZD1222 vaccination. The source is an adult in good health. CDR3s include the opening cysteine and the closing phenylalanine or tryptophan. The order of the fields is CDR3 length, clone size, J gene, V gene, D gene, CDR3 DNA, CDR3 protein. A D gene is named only where the DNA matches it firmly. For some rows the clone size is stated as once, few or many, or as a class when expanded; others skip it.

len: 12
abundance: .
j_gene: TRBJ1-1
v_gene: TRBV29-1
d_gene: .
CDR3nt: TGCAGCACAACCGGGGGGAACACTGAAGCTTTCTTT
CDR3aa: CSTTGGNTEAFF

len: 15
abundance: .
j_gene: TRBJ2-1
v_gene: TRBV7-9
d_gene: .
CDR3nt: TGTGCCAGCAGCTTAGGTGTGGGTGCCTACAATGAGCAGTTCTTC
CDR3aa: CASSLGVGAYNEQFF

len: 14
abundance: .
j_gene: TRBJ2-3
v_gene: TRBV6-5
d_gene: .
CDR3nt: TGTGCCAGCAGTCGCTCCCCTCCAACGGATACGCAGTATTTT
CDR3aa: CASSRSPPTDTQYF

len: 16
abundance: .
j_gene: TRBJ2-1
v_gene: TRBV3-1/TRBV3-2
d_gene: TRBD2
CDR3nt: TGTGCCAGCAGCCATGTAGCGGGAGGGAGAGACAATGAGCAGTTCTTC
CDR3aa: CASSHVAGGRDNEQFF

len: 16
abundance: .
j_gene: TRBJ2-7
v_gene: TRBV4-1
d_gene: .
CDR3nt: TGCGCCAGCAGCCAAGACCCCGGGACAAATTTGGGGGAGCAGTACTTC
CDR3aa: CASSQDPGTNLGEQYF

len: 16
abundance: .
j_gene: TRBJ2-7
v_gene: TRBV28
d_gene: TRBD2
CDR3nt: TGTGCCAGCAGTCCCCGGACTAGCGGGAGGGCATACGAGCAGTACTTC
CDR3aa: CASSPRTSGRAYEQYF

len: 17
abundance: .
j_gene: TRBJ1-3
v_gene: TRBV9
d_gene: .
CDR3nt: TGTGCCAGCAGCGTAGCTACGTGGGGGGCCTCTGGAAACACCATATATTTT
CDR3aa: CASSVATWGASGNTIYF

len: 15
abundance: .
j_gene: TRBJ1-5
v_gene: TRBV2
d_gene: TRBD1
CDR3nt: TGTGCCAGCAGTGGATCAGGGGGGCCAAATCAGCCCCAGCATTTT
CDR3aa: CASSGSGGPNQPQHF

len: 15
abundance: .
j_gene: TRBJ2-5
v_gene: TRBV27
d_gene: TRBD1
CDR3nt: TGTGCCAGCAGTTTAAACAGGGGGCTAGGAGAGACCCAGTACTTC
CDR3aa: CASSLNRGLGETQYF

len: 14
abundance: few
j_gene: TRBJ2-1
v_gene: TRBV7-3
d_gene: TRBD2
CDR3nt: TGTGCCAGCAGCTTACGACTAGCGAGCAATGAGCAGTTCTTC
CDR3aa: CASSLRLASNEQFF

len: 16
abundance: .
j_gene: TRBJ1-6
v_gene: TRBV5-1
d_gene: .
CDR3nt: TGCGCCAGCAGCTTGGTAATGGGAACGGATAATTCACCCCTCCACTTT
CDR3aa: CASSLVMGTDNSPLHF

len: 17
abundance: .
j_gene: TRBJ2-1
v_gene: TRBV3-1/TRBV3-2
d_gene: TRBD2
CDR3nt: TGTGCCAGCAGCCAGACGGGACTAGCGGACACCTACAATGAGCAGTTCTTC
CDR3aa: CASSQTGLADTYNEQFF

len: 14
abundance: .
j_gene: TRBJ1-3
v_gene: TRBV29-1
d_gene: .
CDR3nt: TGCAGCGTTGAGAGGGCAGGGACTGGAAACACCATATATTTT
CDR3aa: CSVERAGTGNTIYF

len: 14
abundance: .
j_gene: TRBJ2-7
v_gene: TRBV7-9
d_gene: .
CDR3nt: TGTGCCAGCAGCTTTAATATGGGTCGCGACGAGCAGTACTTC
CDR3aa: CASSFNMGRDEQYF

len: 14
abundance: .
j_gene: TRBJ1-4
v_gene: TRBV5-1
d_gene: .
CDR3nt: TGCGCCAGCAGCTTGCCGGGGGCAAATGAAAAACTGTTTTTT
CDR3aa: CASSLPGANEKLFF

len: 13
abundance: .
j_gene: TRBJ2-5
v_gene: TRBV5-4
d_gene: .
CDR3nt: TGTGCCAGCAGCTTGGCTACTTCGGAGACCCAGTACTTC
CDR3aa: CASSLATSETQYF

len: 13
abundance: .
j_gene: TRBJ1-2
v_gene: TRBV30
d_gene: TRBD1
CDR3nt: TGTGCCTGGAGTGGGGGACAGGGAGTTGGCTACACCTTC
CDR3aa: CAWSGGQGVGYTF

len: 14
abundance: once
j_gene: TRBJ1-5
v_gene: TRBV6-1
d_gene: .
CDR3nt: TGTGCCAGCAGTGAAGGGGGGGGTGGACAGCCCCAGCATTTT
CDR3aa: CASSEGGGGQPQHF

len: 12
abundance: .
j_gene: TRBJ2-7
v_gene: TRBV29-1
d_gene: .
CDR3nt: TGCAGCATCTTAGAGGGATTTGGGGAGCAGTACTTC
CDR3aa: CSILEGFGEQYF

len: 15
abundance: .
j_gene: TRBJ2-5
v_gene: TRBV28
d_gene: TRBD2
CDR3nt: TGTGCCAGCAGTTTATCCAGCGGGAGCCTCGTGACCCAGTACTTC
CDR3aa: CASSLSSGSLVTQYF

len: 17
abundance: .
j_gene: TRBJ2-7
v_gene: TRBV4-2
d_gene: TRBD2
CDR3nt: TGTGCCAGCAGCCGAGGACTAGCGCCCACTACCGCCTACGAGCAGTACTTC
CDR3aa: CASSRGLAPTTAYEQYF

len: 15
abundance: .
j_gene: TRBJ2-1
v_gene: TRBV5-1
d_gene: TRBD2
CDR3nt: TGCGCCAGCAGCTTGGAGGCGGGAGGGGTCAATGAGCAGTTCTTC
CDR3aa: CASSLEAGGVNEQFF

len: 13
abundance: .
j_gene: TRBJ2-2
v_gene: TRBV7-9
d_gene: .
CDR3nt: TGTGCCAGCAGCTACCCGAACACCGGGGAGCTGTTTTTT
CDR3aa: CASSYPNTGELFF

len: 16
abundance: .
j_gene: TRBJ2-3
v_gene: TRBV7-9
d_gene: TRBD2
CDR3nt: TGTGCCAGCAGTCTCCAACGGCGGGAGTATCCAGATACGCAGTATTTT
CDR3aa: CASSLQRREYPDTQYF

len: 13
abundance: .
j_gene: TRBJ2-3
v_gene: TRBV27
d_gene: .
CDR3nt: TGTGCCAGCAGTTCCCCAGCGCGGGATACGCAGTATTTT
CDR3aa: CASSSPARDTQYF

len: 12
abundance: .
j_gene: TRBJ2-1
v_gene: TRBV6-5
d_gene: TRBD1
CDR3nt: TGTGCCAGCAGTTACTCCGGACAGGATCGGTTCTTC
CDR3aa: CASSYSGQDRFF

len: 13
abundance: .
j_gene: TRBJ2-7
v_gene: TRBV9
d_gene: .
CDR3nt: TGTGCCAGCAGCGTAGCTCCCGGGGGCGAGCAGTACTTC
CDR3aa: CASSVAPGGEQYF

len: 12
abundance: .
j_gene: TRBJ1-1
v_gene: TRBV28
d_gene: .
CDR3nt: TGTGCCAGCGCTACTTTGAACACTGAAGCTTTCTTT
CDR3aa: CASATLNTEAFF

len: 12
abundance: few
j_gene: TRBJ2-3
v_gene: TRBV7-9
d_gene: .
CDR3nt: TGTGCCAGCAGCCCGACATCGGATACGCAGTATTTT
CDR3aa: CASSPTSDTQYF